What follows are 24 T cell receptor beta chains derived from one specimen sequenced in a study of T cell responses to AZD1222 COVID-19 vaccine. The data were produced by immunoSEQ multiplex PCR, yet TCRdb's version contains in-frame clones alone and is incomplete. Among roughly 100,000 clones listed, around nine tenths were seen once. Specimen: peripheral blood, collected on day 0 of AZD1222 vaccination. These receptor sequences come from an adult in good health.

The chain links TRBV24-1 to TRBJ1-2, with no clear D. The V and J ends lost 1 base and 1 base respectively, with 9 bases between them. The CDR3 sequence is 15 residues long. Germline V CDR1 and CDR2: KGHDR, SFDVKD. The CDR3 nucleotides are TGTGCCACCAGTGATTTACCGGGTTTTAACTATGGCTACACCTTC. This gives the protein CATSDLPGFNYGYTF.

The chain couples TRBV28 to TRBJ1-5; 7 nucleotides match TRBD1. The CDR3 length is 15 residues. Per germline, CDR1 MDHEN and CDR2 SYDVKM. V dropped 6 bases and J dropped 0; count of bases not matched to a gene: 5. In DNA form, the CDR3 reads TGTGCCAGCAGAGGTGACAGGGTTAGCAATCAGCCCCAGCATTTT. Amino acids: CASRGDRVSNQPQHF.

About this clone itself: Other DNA variants within this sample encode the same CDR3. The rearrangement uses TRBV12-3 or TRBV12-4 and TRBJ1-2; TRBD1 might be the D (5 bases). This CDR3 is 13 amino acids long. V lost 3 bases and J lost 5, with 10 bases in between. In nucleotides, the CDR3 is TGTGCCAGCAGTTTTGACAGAGATTATGGCTACACCTTC. It codes for CASSFDRDYGYTF.

This clone has a handful of counts. V gene TRBV7-2 combines with J gene TRBJ1-6, with TRBD1 matching over 7 bases. V lost 5 bases, J lost 5 bases, and 6 bases stayed unmatched. The CDR3 sequence is 15 residues long. CDR1 SGHTA and CDR2 FQGNSA come from the germline V gene. In DNA, the CDR3 is TGTGCCAGCAGCCCGGGGACAGCCAATAATTCACCCCTCCACTTT. The encoded protein is CASSPGTANNSPLHF.

The chain is built from TRBV19 and TRBJ1-2, with 9 nucleotides matching TRBD1. Trimming at V came to 0 bases and at J to 6 bases, leaving 11 bases not matched to a gene. The length of the CDR3 is 17 residues. The germline V gene has CDR1 LNHDA and CDR2 SQIVND (reference sequence). CDR3 coding DNA: TGTGCCAGTAGTATAGAGACCGGGACAGGGAAGATTCATGGCTACACCTTC. Translating gives CASSIETGTGKIHGYTF.

The V and J genes are TRBV9 and TRBJ2-2; 15 nucleotides align to TRBD2. Germline V gives CDR1 SGDLS, CDR2 YYNGEE. V lost 5 bases, J lost 2 bases, and 7 bases stayed unmatched. The CDR3 consists of 18 residues. CDR3: CASSKRTSGGVNTGELFF. For the CDR3, the DNA is TGTGCCAGCAGTAAGAGGACTAGCGGGGGGGTCAACACCGGGGAGCTGTTTTTT.

This clone was picked up one time. The V gene is TRBV6-5, the J gene TRBJ1-4; TRBD1 aligns across 7 bases. CDR3 length: 16 residues. After removal of 0 bases from V and 6 bases from J, the junction contained 7 bases not matched to a gene. The germline V gene encodes CDR1 MNHEY and CDR2 SVGAGI. The CDR3 spells CASSYSKGAGDEKLFF. The CDR3 region has the DNA TGTGCCAGCAGTTACTCGAAGGGGGCCGGGGATGAAAAACTGTTTTTT.

The chain carries TRBV30 and TRBJ1-6, with 9 bases fitting TRBD1. CDR3 length: 14 amino acids. In germline, CDR1 is GTSNPN, CDR2 SVGIG (reference sequence). V was pared by 1 base and J by 7 bases, with 2 bases of the junction left unmatched. The CDR3 coding sequence is TGTGCCTGGAGTGGAGGACAGGGGAATTCACCCCTCCACTTT. Its translation is CAWSGGQGNSPLHF.

The count of this clone is one. The chain uses TRBV7-9 and TRBJ1-5; TRBD1 might be the D (5 bases). The CDR3 has 13 amino acids. V was trimmed by 3 bases and J by 7 bases, leaving 10 bases between them. Per the germline V gene, CDR1 is SEHNR and CDR2 is FQNEAQ (reference sequence). CDR3 nucleotide sequence: TGTGCCAGCAGCTTTCAGGGAGGCCAGCCCCAGCATTTT. This translates into CASSFQGGQPQHF.

This clone came up a few times. The rearrangement uses TRBV29-1 and TRBJ2-5; 9 bases align to TRBD2. Germline V gene data show CDR1 as SQVTM and CDR2 as ANQGSEA. This CDR3 spans 17 amino acids. The junction had 13 bases not matched to a gene; V was cut back by 1 base and J by 4 bases. The CDR3 coding sequence is TGCAGCGTTGAAGCCCCCGGAGGCGGGGGGGATACAGAGACCCAGTACTTC. Translation gives CSVEAPGGGGDTETQYF.

This rearrangement joins TRBV6-5 to TRBJ2-3, with 7 bases that match TRBD2. Germline assignment: CDR1 MNHEY and CDR2 SVGAGI. This CDR3 has 14 residues. The V gene end was trimmed by 4 bases and the J gene end by 10 bases; junction bases not matched to a gene: 11. CDR3: CASSLGTTEDSQYF. CDR3 bases: TGTGCCAGCAGTTTGGGGACTACAGAGGATTCGCAGTATTTT.

The J gene is TRBJ2-2, the V gene TRBV7-2, with TRBD1 matching over 7 bases. Losses at the gene ends were 2 bases for V and 7 bases for J; bases not matched to a gene: 10. The CDR3 contains 16 residues. CDR1 is SGHTA and CDR2 is FQGNSA in the germline V gene. CDR3 DNA: TGTGCCAGCAGCTTACAGACAGGGAGCCAGGTCGGGGAGCTGTTTTTT. The encoded protein is CASSLQTGSQVGELFF.

The chain recombines TRBV28 with TRBJ1-2; the D gene is possibly TRBD1 (5 bases). This CDR3 region has 14 residues. The V end lost 6 bases, the J end lost 4 bases, and 15 bases lay between the germline ends. Germline V gene lookup returns CDR1 MDHEN and CDR2 SYDVKM. CDR3 loop: CASSAPRGIYGYTF. CDR3 in DNA: TGTGCCAGCAGCGCCCCCCGGGGGATCTATGGCTACACCTTC.

This clone was counted once. The genes are TRBV21-1 and TRBJ2-5; the D call TRBD2 from the table was never checked on the DNA. TRBV21-1 is labeled a pseudogene. This CDR3 is built from 20 residues. In nucleotides, the CDR3 is TGTGCCAGCAGCAAAGCAGGGACTAGCGGGGGGGAACACGTTTGCGAGACCCAGTACTTC. It codes for CASSKAGTSGGEHVCETQYF.

V is TRBV12-3 or TRBV12-4 and J is TRBJ1-2, with D unresolved. CDR3 length equals 13 residues. V gave up 6 bases and J gave up 3 bases, with 11 bases separating them. The CDR3 region has the DNA TGTGCCAGCAGCCGAACACCTGACTATGGCTACACCTTC. Translation gives CASSRTPDYGYTF.

V and J are TRBV6-5 and TRBJ2-7, with D perhaps TRBD1 (6 bases). The CDR3 contains 13 residues. The germline gives CDR1 MNHEY, CDR2 SVGAGI. V was trimmed by 8 bases and J by 0 bases, leaving 11 bases between them. In nucleotides, the CDR3 is TGTGCCAGCTCGGACAGCAGCTCCTACGAGCAGTACTTC. Translating gives CASSDSSSYEQYF.

This rearrangement joins TRBV4-1 to TRBJ1-5, with D tentatively TRBD1 (5 bases). Germline values: CDR1 MGHRA, CDR2 YSYEKL. Trimming shortened V by 5 bases and J by 4 bases, and 9 bases separated the two germline ends. The CDR3 spans 13 residues. CDR3 in amino acids: CASSAGTNQPQHF. CDR3 coding DNA: TGCGCCAGCAGCGCAGGGACTAATCAGCCCCAGCATTTT.

The J gene is TRBJ2-2, the V gene TRBV5-1, with TRBD2 matching 15 bases. Unmatched junction bases numbered 7, after V lost 1 base and J lost 3 bases. The CDR3 totals 19 residues. CDR1 is SGHRS, CDR2 YFSETQ, per germline. The CDR3 coding sequence is TGCGCCAGCAGCTTGCCCCCGGGACTAGCGGGGGGCCACACCGGGGAGCTGTTTTTT. It yields the protein CASSLPPGLAGGHTGELFF.

The V gene is TRBV19, the J gene TRBJ1-2; TRBD1 matches 10 bases. Germline V gene sequence: CDR1 LNHDA, CDR2 SQIVND (reference sequence). The J segment lost 5 bases and the V segment lost 8 bases, leaving 8 bases of the junction unmatched. CDR3 length: 14 amino acids. CDR3 coding DNA: TGTGCCAGTGGGACGGACAGGGGGAGTTATGGCTACACCTTC. It is translated as CASGTDRGSYGYTF. The whole variable domain, filled in from reference TRBV19 and TRBJ1-2, reads DGGITQSPKYLFRKEGQNVTLSCEQNLNHDAMYWYRQDPGQGLRLIYYSQIVNDFQKGDIAEGYSVSREKKESFPLTVTSAQKNPTAFYLCASGTDRGSYGYTFGSGTRLTVV.

This clone has a handful of counts. The gene calls are TRBV29-1 and TRBJ1-5, with no clear D. The V gene's germline CDR1 is SQVTM and CDR2 ANQGSEA. This CDR3 is built from 13 residues. The V end was cut by 2 bases, the J end by 6 bases, with 11 bases between. In DNA form, the CDR3 reads TGCAGCGTTGAACAGGAAGGTGGTCAGCCCCAGCATTTT. Translation: CSVEQEGGQPQHF.

The chain has TRBV7-9 and TRBJ2-7; 7 bases line up with TRBD1. This CDR3 is built from 12 residues. Germline values: CDR1 SEHNR, CDR2 FQNEAQ (reference sequence). V was pared by 8 bases and J by 0 bases, with 1 base of the junction left unmatched. The CDR3 region is CASGTASYEQYF. The CDR3 DNA reads as TGTGCCAGCGGGACAGCCTCCTACGAGCAGTACTTC.

This chain joins TRBV19 and TRBJ2-5; D is unclear. Trimming left V 5 bases short and J 5 bases short, with 21 bases between. CDR1 is LNHDA, CDR2 SQIVND, per germline (reference sequence). The CDR3 contains 16 residues. The CDR3: CASSSPAAFAPETQYF. CDR3 nucleotide sequence: TGTGCCAGTAGTTCCCCCGCGGCATTTGCCCCCGAGACCCAGTACTTC.

The rearrangement links TRBV6-5 to TRBJ2-3; D gene uncertain. V was trimmed by 7 bases and J by 2 bases, leaving 4 bases between them. Germline CDR1 and CDR2: MNHEY and SVGAGI. The CDR3 contains 11 residues. The CDR3 loop reads CASKYTDTQYF. The CDR3 DNA is TGTGCCAGCAAATACACAGATACGCAGTATTTT.

The chain joins TRBV5-1 to TRBJ1-1, with D perhaps matching TRBD1 (5 bases). This CDR3 spans 15 amino acids. The V end was cut by 0 bases, the J end by 5 bases, with 14 bases between. Per germline, CDR1 SGHRS and CDR2 YFSETQ. The CDR3 nucleotides are TGCGCCAGCAGCTTGGAAGGACCCCAGGGAACTGAAGCTTTCTTT. Amino acid sequence: CASSLEGPQGTEAFF.